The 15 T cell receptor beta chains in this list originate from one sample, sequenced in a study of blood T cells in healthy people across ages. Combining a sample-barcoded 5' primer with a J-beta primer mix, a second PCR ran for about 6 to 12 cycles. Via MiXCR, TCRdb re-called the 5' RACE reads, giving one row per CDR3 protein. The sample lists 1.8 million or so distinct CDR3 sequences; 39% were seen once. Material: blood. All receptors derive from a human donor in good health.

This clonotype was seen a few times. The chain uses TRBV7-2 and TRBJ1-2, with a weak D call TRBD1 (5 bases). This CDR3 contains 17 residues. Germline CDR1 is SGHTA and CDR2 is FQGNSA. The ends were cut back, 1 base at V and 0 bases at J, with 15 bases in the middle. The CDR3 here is CASSLVGGSPANYGYTF. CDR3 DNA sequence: TGTGCCAGCAGCTTAGTTGGGGGGAGCCCGGCTAACTATGGCTACACCTTC.

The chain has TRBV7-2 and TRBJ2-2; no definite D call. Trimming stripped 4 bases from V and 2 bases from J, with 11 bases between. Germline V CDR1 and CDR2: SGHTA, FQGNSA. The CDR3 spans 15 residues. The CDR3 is CASSSQNVNTGELFF. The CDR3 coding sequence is TGTGCCAGCAGCTCGCAAAATGTAAACACCGGGGAGCTGTTTTTT.

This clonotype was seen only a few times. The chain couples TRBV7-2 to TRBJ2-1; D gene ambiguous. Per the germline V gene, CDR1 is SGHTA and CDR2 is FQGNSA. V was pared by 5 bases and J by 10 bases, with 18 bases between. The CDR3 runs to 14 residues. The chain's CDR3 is CASSPSWAQGEQFF. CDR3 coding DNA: TGTGCCAGCAGCCCGAGTTGGGCCCAAGGGGAGCAGTTCTTC.

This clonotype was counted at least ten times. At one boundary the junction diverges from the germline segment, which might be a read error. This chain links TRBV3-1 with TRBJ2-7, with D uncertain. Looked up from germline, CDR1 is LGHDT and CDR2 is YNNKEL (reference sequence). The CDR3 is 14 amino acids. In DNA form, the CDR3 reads TGCGCCAGCAGCCAAGTAGGCAGGACCTACGAGCAGTACTTC. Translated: CASSQVGRTYEQYF.

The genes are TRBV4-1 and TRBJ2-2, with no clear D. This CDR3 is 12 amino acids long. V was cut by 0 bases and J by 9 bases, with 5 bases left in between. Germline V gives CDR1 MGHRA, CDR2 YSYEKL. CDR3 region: CASSQDYRELFF. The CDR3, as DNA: TGCGCCAGCAGCCAAGATTATAGGGAGCTGTTTTTT.

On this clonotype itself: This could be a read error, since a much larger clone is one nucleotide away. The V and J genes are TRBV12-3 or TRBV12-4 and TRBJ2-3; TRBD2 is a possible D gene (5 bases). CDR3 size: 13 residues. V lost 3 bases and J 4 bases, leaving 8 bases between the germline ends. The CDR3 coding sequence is TGTGCCAGCAGTTTTATTAGCGCAGATACGCAGTATTTT. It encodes CASSFISADTQYF.

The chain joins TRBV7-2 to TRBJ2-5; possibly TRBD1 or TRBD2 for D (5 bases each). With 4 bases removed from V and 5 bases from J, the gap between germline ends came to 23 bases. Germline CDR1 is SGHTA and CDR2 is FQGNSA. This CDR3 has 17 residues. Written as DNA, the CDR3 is TGTGCCAGCAGCTCTTCCACCGGGGCTTTCAGGGCTGAGACCCAGTACTTC. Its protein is CASSSSTGAFRAETQYF.

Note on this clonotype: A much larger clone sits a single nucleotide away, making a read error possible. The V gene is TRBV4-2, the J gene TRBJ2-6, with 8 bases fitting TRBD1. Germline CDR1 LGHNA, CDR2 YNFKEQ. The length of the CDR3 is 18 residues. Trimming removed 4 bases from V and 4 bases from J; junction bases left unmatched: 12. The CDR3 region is CASSPDQDRVTGANVLTF. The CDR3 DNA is TGTGCCAGCAGCCCTGATCAGGACAGGGTCACCGGGGCCAACGTCCTGACTTTC.

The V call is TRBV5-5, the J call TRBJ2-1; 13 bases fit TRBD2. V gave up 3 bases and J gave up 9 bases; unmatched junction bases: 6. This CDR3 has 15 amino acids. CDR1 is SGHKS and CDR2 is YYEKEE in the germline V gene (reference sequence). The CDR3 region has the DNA TGTGCCAGCAGCTGGGGACTAGCGGGGAGTGGTGAGCAGTTCTTC. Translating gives CASSWGLAGSGEQFF.

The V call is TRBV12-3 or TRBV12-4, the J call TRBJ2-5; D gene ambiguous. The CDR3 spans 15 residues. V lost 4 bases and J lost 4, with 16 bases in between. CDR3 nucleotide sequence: TGTGCCAGCAGTTCCCCTTATCGTCATAGAGAGACCCAGTACTTC. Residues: CASSSPYRHRETQYF.

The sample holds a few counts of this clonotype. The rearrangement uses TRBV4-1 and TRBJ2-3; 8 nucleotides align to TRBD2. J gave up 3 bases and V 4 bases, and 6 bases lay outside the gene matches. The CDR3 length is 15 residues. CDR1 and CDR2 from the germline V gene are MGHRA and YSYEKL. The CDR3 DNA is TGCGCCAGCAGCCCGCGGGGGGCACAAACAGATACGCAGTATTTT. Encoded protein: CASSPRGAQTDTQYF.

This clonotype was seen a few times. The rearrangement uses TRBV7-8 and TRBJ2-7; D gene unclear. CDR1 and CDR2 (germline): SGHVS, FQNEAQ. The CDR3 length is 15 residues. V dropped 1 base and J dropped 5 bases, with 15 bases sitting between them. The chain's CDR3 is CASSLDLRKDHEQYF. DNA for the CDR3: TGTGCCAGCAGCTTAGATTTAAGGAAGGACCACGAGCAGTACTTC.

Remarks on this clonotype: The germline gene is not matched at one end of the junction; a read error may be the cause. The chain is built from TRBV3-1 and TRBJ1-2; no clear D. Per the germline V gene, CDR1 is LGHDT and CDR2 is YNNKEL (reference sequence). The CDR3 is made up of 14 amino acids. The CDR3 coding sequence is TGTGCCTGCAGCCAAGATTGGCTCGAATATGGCTACACCTTC. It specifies CACSQDWLEYGYTF.

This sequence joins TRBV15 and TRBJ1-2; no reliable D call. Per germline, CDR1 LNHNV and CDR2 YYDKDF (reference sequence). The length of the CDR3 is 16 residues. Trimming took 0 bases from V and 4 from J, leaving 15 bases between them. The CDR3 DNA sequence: TGTGCCACCAGCAGAGATAAGTATCCGACCTCCTATGGCTACACCTTC. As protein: CATSRDKYPTSYGYTF.

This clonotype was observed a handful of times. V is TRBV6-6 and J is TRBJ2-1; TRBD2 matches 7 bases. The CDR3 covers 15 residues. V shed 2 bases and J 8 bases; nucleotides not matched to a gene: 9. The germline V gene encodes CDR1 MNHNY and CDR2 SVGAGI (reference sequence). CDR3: CASSYGAGEGDEQFF. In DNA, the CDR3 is TGTGCCAGCAGTTACGGGGCGGGGGAAGGGGATGAGCAGTTCTTC.